Listed below are T cell receptor beta chains from one sample, sequenced in a study of PD-1 blockade in classical Hodgkin lymphoma. Sequenced by immunoSEQ multiplex PCR; TCRdb stores in-frame clones only, minus some. The top ten hold about 14% of the sample, which has just over 35,000 clones, approximately 70% seen once. The sequenced sample was peripheral blood mononuclear cells (PBMCs), obtained before the second cycle of nivolumab. These receptors were collected from a human donor with classical Hodgkin lymphoma. Each CDR3 is given with its conserved first and last residue. Each record gives: clone size, J gene, V gene, D gene, CDR3 protein, CDR3 DNA. D genes are given only for firm matches. Not all rows give a size; the values are once, few, many and, for expanded clones, a class.

size: medium-sized; J: TRBJ1-1; V: TRBV30; D: NA; CDR3: CASQTAPGLGAFF; DNA: TGTGCCTCCCAAACGGCTCCGGGTCTGGGGGCTTTCTTT
size: few; J: TRBJ1-1; V: TRBV2; D: NA; CDR3: CASSDRARTEAFF; DNA: TGTGCCAGCAGTGACAGGGCTCGCACTGAAGCTTTCTTT
size: NA; J: TRBJ2-2; V: TRBV2; D: NA; CDR3: CASSVGQGNTGELFF; DNA: TGTGCCAGCAGTGTGGGGCAGGGGAACACCGGGGAGCTGTTTTTT
size: NA; J: TRBJ2-1; V: TRBV11-2; D: NA; CDR3: CASSLDLPLHEQFF; DNA: TGTGCCAGCAGCTTAGATCTCCCCCTACATGAGCAGTTCTTC
size: NA; J: TRBJ2-1; V: TRBV11-3; D: NA; CDR3: CASTSYNEQFF; DNA: TGTGCCAGCACCTCTTACAATGAGCAGTTCTTC
size: NA; J: TRBJ2-5; V: TRBV2; D: TRBD2; CDR3: CASKRLAGLTETQYF; DNA: TGTGCCAGCAAGAGGCTAGCGGGGCTAACGGAGACCCAGTACTTC
size: NA; J: TRBJ1-5; V: TRBV19; D: TRBD1; CDR3: CASSIDSEGGLFLPQHF; DNA: TGTGCCAGTAGTATAGATTCGGAAGGGGGCCTGTTTCTGCCCCAGCATTTT
size: few; J: TRBJ1-5; V: TRBV6-1; D: NA; CDR3: CASRALDGPWPQHF; DNA: TGTGCCAGCAGAGCTTTGGACGGCCCTTGGCCCCAGCATTTT
size: NA; J: TRBJ2-7; V: TRBV19; D: NA; CDR3: CASSIPGPSFYEQYF; DNA: TGTGCCAGTAGTATCCCCGGGCCCTCCTTCTACGAGCAGTACTTC
size: once; J: TRBJ1-6; V: TRBV10-3; D: NA; CDR3: CATQQDSPLHF; DNA: TGTGCCACCCAACAGGATTCACCCCTCCACTTT
size: NA; J: TRBJ1-4; V: TRBV15; D: NA; CDR3: CATSDGTSSEKLFF; DNA: TGTGCCACCAGCGACGGGACATCGAGTGAAAAACTGTTTTTT
size: few; J: TRBJ1-5; V: TRBV6-5; D: TRBD1; CDR3: CASRQGRNQPQHF; DNA: TGTGCCAGCAGACAGGGGCGCAATCAGCCCCAGCATTTT
size: NA; J: TRBJ1-5; V: TRBV30; D: NA; CDR3: CAWSRSRPQRTNQPQHF; DNA: TGTGCCTGGAGTAGGTCTCGGCCCCAGCGGACCAATCAGCCCCAGCATTTT
size: NA; J: TRBJ2-6; V: TRBV5-5; D: NA; CDR3: CASSLGSTGANVLTF; DNA: TGTGCCAGCAGCTTGGGATCAACTGGGGCCAACGTCCTGACTTTC
size: NA; J: TRBJ2-7; V: TRBV5-4; D: TRBD1; CDR3: CASSSNTGGDEQYF; DNA: TGTGCCAGCAGCTCAAACACAGGGGGAGACGAGCAGTACTTC
size: NA; J: TRBJ2-7; V: TRBV5-6; D: NA; CDR3: CASSRIASYEQYF; DNA: TGTGCCAGCAGCAGAATCGCCAGCTACGAGCAGTACTTC
size: NA; J: TRBJ2-5; V: TRBV7-2; D: NA; CDR3: CASSLWETQYF; DNA: TGTGCCAGCAGCTTATGGGAGACCCAGTACTTC
size: NA; J: TRBJ2-7; V: TRBV4-3; D: TRBD2; CDR3: CASSQDPWGGVNYEQYF; DNA: TGCGCCAGCAGCCAAGATCCGTGGGGGGGAGTGAACTACGAGCAGTACTTC
size: few; J: TRBJ1-2; V: TRBV7-2; D: NA; CDR3: CASSLGAEANYGYTF; DNA: TGTGCCAGCAGCTTAGGTGCAGAAGCTAACTATGGCTACACCTTC
size: NA; J: TRBJ2-2; V: TRBV18; D: NA; CDR3: CASSPRSTGELFF; DNA: TGTGCCAGCTCACCACGTAGCACCGGGGAGCTGTTTTTT
size: NA; J: TRBJ2-2; V: TRBV4-1; D: TRBD1; CDR3: CASSQQGAILGTGELFF; DNA: TGCGCCAGCAGCCAGCAGGGGGCAATTTTGGGGACCGGGGAGCTGTTTTTT
size: few; J: TRBJ2-7; V: TRBV4-1; D: NA; CDR3: CASSLAGQQSYEQYF; DNA: TGCGCCAGCAGTCTGGCAGGACAGCAGTCTTACGAGCAGTACTTC
size: medium-sized; J: TRBJ2-2; V: TRBV4-1; D: TRBD2; CDR3: CATGGSGVMTGELFF; DNA: TGCGCCACCGGCGGGAGCGGGGTAATGACCGGGGAGCTGTTTTTT
size: NA; J: TRBJ2-1; V: TRBV5-1; D: NA; CDR3: CASSFHNEQFF; DNA: TGCGCCAGCAGCTTCCACAATGAGCAGTTCTTC
size: NA; J: TRBJ2-7; V: TRBV2; D: NA; CDR3: CASGPGRRYEQYF; DNA: TGTGCCAGCGGGCCGGGACGGAGATACGAGCAGTACTTC
size: NA; J: TRBJ2-5; V: TRBV4-1; D: TRBD2; CDR3: CASSLRTSGVQETQYF; DNA: TGCGCCAGCAGCCTACGGACTAGCGGGGTCCAAGAGACCCAGTACTTC
size: NA; J: TRBJ1-6; V: TRBV5-6; D: NA; CDR3: CASSRGGVSSPLHF; DNA: TGTGCCAGCAGCCGCGGGGGGGTGTCTTCACCCCTCCACTTT
size: NA; J: TRBJ1-1; V: TRBV29-1; D: NA; CDR3: CSVKQGRVNTEAFF; DNA: TGCAGCGTGAAACAGGGCCGGGTGAACACTGAAGCTTTCTTT
size: few; J: TRBJ2-7; V: TRBV6-1; D: TRBD1; CDR3: CASSSHGTGRGEQYF; DNA: TGTGCCAGCAGTTCTCACGGGACAGGGAGAGGCGAGCAGTACTTC
size: NA; J: TRBJ2-3; V: TRBV29-1; D: NA; CDR3: CSADISTDTQYF; DNA: TGCAGCGCCGATATTAGCACAGATACGCAGTATTTT
size: NA; J: TRBJ2-5; V: TRBV19; D: TRBD2; CDR3: CASSQTSGSVGETQYF; DNA: TGTGCCAGTAGTCAAACTAGCGGGAGTGTCGGAGAGACCCAGTACTTC
size: NA; J: TRBJ1-5; V: TRBV2; D: TRBD1; CDR3: CASSGDRAVGNQPQHF; DNA: TGTGCCAGCAGCGGGGACAGGGCCGTAGGCAATCAGCCCCAGCATTTT
size: NA; J: TRBJ1-5; V: TRBV11-3; D: TRBD1; CDR3: CASSALGTANQPQHF; DNA: TGTGCCAGCAGCGCTCTCGGGACAGCCAATCAGCCCCAGCATTTT
size: NA; J: TRBJ1-1; V: TRBV7-3; D: NA; CDR3: CASRGGANTEAFF; DNA: TGTGCCAGCAGAGGGGGGGCGAACACTGAAGCTTTCTTT
size: NA; J: TRBJ2-3; V: TRBV9; D: NA; CDR3: CASSITEGQMQYF; DNA: TGTGCCAGCAGCATAACAGAGGGACAAATGCAGTATTTT
size: once; J: TRBJ2-7; V: TRBV7-3; D: NA; CDR3: CASSRSGGSYEQYF; DNA: TGTGCCAGCAGCAGATCCGGGGGCTCCTACGAGCAGTACTTC
size: few; J: TRBJ2-3; V: TRBV5-4; D: NA; CDR3: CASSPTGSTDTQYF; DNA: TGTGCCAGCAGCCCTACAGGAAGCACAGATACGCAGTATTTT
size: NA; J: TRBJ2-2; V: TRBV5-1; D: TRBD1; CDR3: CASYPGQVNTGELFF; DNA: TGCGCCAGCTATCCGGGACAGGTTAACACCGGGGAGCTGTTTTTT
size: NA; J: TRBJ2-7; V: TRBV2; D: TRBD1; CDR3: CASSDQGDTYEQYF; DNA: TGTGCCAGCAGTGACCAGGGGGACACCTACGAGCAGTACTTC
size: NA; J: TRBJ2-5; V: TRBV28; D: NA; CDR3: CASSQGPYQYF; DNA: TGTGCCAGCAGCCAGGGTCCTTACCAGTACTTC
size: NA; J: TRBJ2-5; V: TRBV9; D: NA; CDR3: CASSAVVVGGAGEETQYF; DNA: TGTGCCAGCAGCGCCGTAGTAGTGGGGGGGGCCGGAGAAGAGACCCAGTACTTC
size: once; J: TRBJ2-1; V: TRBV30; D: NA; CDR3: CAWSASSGYNEQFF; DNA: TGTGCCTGGAGTGCTAGTTCCGGCTACAATGAGCAGTTCTTC
size: NA; J: TRBJ2-7; V: TRBV6-5; D: TRBD1; CDR3: CASIRDSSSYEQYF; DNA: TGTGCCAGCATCAGGGACAGCTCCTCCTACGAGCAGTACTTC
size: NA; J: TRBJ1-2; V: TRBV2; D: NA; CDR3: CASSGQIFYGYTF; DNA: TGTGCCAGCAGCGGACAGATCTTCTATGGCTACACCTTC
size: NA; J: TRBJ1-6; V: TRBV25-1; D: NA; CDR3: CASSALDWTNNSPLHF; DNA: TGTGCCAGCAGTGCCTTAGACTGGACTAATAATTCACCCCTCCACTTT
size: once; J: TRBJ2-7; V: TRBV5-1; D: NA; CDR3: CASSKDRAYEQYF; DNA: TGCGCCAGCAGCAAGGACCGAGCGTACGAGCAGTACTTC